This T cell receptor beta chain was found in a study of T cell responses to AZD1222 COVID-19 vaccine. Remarks on this clone: Its antigen is still unknown.

Clones were sequenced by immunoSEQ multiplex PCR, and TCRdb holds only the in-frame ones, with some missing. This table has more than 85,000 clones, about 88% appearing once. CDR1 GTSNPN and CDR2 SVGIG come from the germline V gene (reference sequence). The CDR3 has 13 amino acids. The J segment lost 7 bases and the V segment lost 4 bases, leaving 2 bases of the junction unmatched. Study results and caveats: Without day 14 samples, only post-peak T cell repertoires were studied. Elevations in Spike-specific TCR breadth and depth followed administration of two AZD1222 doses. White British donors predominated, females outnumbered males, and clonal diversity was possibly underestimated. Regions 160-218 and 743-854 held dominance among vaccine-associated CD4 TCRs, which spanned spike.

The genes are TRBV30 and TRBJ1-6; 9 bases fit TRBD1. Sequencing used peripheral blood, obtained on day 0 of AZD1222 vaccination. The sequence was collected from an adult in good health. CDR3 sequence reads: CAWKTGGNSPLHF. In nucleotides, the CDR3 is TGTGCCTGGAAGACAGGGGGGAATTCACCCCTCCACTTT. Variable domain in full (rest from reference TRBV30 and TRBJ1-6): SQTIHQWPATLVQPVGSPLSLECTVEGTSNPNLYWYRQAAGRGLQLLFYSVGIGQISSEVPQNLSASRPQDRQFILSSKKLLLSDSGFYLCAWKTGGNSPLHFGNGTRLTVT.